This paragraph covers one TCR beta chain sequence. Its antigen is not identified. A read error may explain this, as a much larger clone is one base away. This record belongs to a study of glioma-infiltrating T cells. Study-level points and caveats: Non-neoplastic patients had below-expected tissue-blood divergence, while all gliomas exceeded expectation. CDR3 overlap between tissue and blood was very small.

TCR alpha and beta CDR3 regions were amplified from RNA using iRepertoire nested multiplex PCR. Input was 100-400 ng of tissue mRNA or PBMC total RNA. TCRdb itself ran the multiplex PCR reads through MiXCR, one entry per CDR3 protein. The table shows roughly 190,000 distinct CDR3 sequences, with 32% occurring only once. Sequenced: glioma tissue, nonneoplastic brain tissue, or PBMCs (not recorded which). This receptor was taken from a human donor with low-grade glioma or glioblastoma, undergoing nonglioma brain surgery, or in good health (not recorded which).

CDR3 sequence (DNA): TGTGCCGAGGGGCCCTACAATGAGCAGTTCTTC. Amino acids: CAEGPYNEQFF. The V and J genes are TRBV2 and TRBJ2-7; D may correspond to TRBD1 or TRBD2 (5 bases each). The DNA end is more similar to TRBJ2-1, so the J call may be wrong. The CDR3 has 11 residues. Germline V gives CDR1 SNHLY, CDR2 FYNNEI.